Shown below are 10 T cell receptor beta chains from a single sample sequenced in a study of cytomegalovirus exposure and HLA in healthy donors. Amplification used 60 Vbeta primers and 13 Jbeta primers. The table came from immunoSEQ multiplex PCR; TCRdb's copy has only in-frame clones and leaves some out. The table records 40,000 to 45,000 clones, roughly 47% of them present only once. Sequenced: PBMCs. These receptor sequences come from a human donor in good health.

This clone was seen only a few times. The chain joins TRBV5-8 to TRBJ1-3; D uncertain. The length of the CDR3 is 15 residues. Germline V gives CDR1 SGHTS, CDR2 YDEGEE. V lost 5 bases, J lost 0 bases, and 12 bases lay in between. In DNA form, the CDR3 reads TGTGCCAGCAGTCGCACGGGAGCCTCTGGAAACACCATATATTTT. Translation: CASSRTGASGNTIYF.

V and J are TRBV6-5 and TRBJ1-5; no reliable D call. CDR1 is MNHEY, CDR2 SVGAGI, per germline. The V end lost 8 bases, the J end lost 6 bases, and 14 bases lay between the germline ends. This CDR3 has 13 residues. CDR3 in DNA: TGTGCCAGCGGTATGAGGGAAAGTCAGCCCCAGCATTTT. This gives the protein CASGMRESQPQHF.

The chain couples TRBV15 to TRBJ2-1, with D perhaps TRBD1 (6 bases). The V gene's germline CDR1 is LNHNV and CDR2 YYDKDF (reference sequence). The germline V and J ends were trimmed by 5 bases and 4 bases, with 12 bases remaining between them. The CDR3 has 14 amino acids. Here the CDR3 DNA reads TGTGCCACCAGCCCAGGCCAGGGGTACAATGAGCAGTTCTTC. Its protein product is CATSPGQGYNEQFF.

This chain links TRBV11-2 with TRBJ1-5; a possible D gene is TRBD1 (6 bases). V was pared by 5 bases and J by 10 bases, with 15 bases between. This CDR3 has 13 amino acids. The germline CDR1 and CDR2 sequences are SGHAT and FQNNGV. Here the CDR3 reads CASSPREGGPQHF. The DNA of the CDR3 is TGTGCCAGCAGCCCGCGGGAGGGGGGACCCCAGCATTTT.

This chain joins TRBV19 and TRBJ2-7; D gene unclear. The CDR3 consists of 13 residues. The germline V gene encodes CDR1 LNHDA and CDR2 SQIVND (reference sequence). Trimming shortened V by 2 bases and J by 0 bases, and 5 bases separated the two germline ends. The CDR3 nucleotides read TGTGCCAGTAGTATATCAGGCTCCTACGAGCAGTACTTC. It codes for CASSISGSYEQYF.

The CDR3 region has the DNA TGCAGTGCTAGACCCCTTGAGACCCAGTACTTC. This translates into CSARPLETQYF. This rearrangement joins TRBV20-1 to TRBJ2-5; unclear D gene. CDR3 length equals 11 residues. Germline lookup yields CDR1 DFQATT and CDR2 SNEGSKA (reference sequence). V was cut by 2 bases and J by 5 bases, with 6 bases left in between.

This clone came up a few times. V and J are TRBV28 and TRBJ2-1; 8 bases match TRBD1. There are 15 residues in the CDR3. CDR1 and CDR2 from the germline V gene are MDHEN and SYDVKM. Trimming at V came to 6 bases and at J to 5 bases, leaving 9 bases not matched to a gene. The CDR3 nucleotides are TGTGCCAGCAGCCTAGGCGGGACAGGAGACAATGAGCAGTTCTTC. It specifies CASSLGGTGDNEQFF.

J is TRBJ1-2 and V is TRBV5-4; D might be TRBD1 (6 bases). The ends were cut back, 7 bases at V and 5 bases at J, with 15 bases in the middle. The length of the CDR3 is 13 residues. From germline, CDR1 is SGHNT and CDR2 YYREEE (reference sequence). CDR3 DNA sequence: TGTGCCAGCGGGGGCCGGGGCTGGTATGGCTACACCTTC. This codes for CASGGRGWYGYTF.

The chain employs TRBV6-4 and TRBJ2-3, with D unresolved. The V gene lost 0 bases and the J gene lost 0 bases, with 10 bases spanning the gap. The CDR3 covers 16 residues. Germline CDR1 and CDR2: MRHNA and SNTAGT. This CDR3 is CASSDSAGTSTDTQYF. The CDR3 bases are TGTGCCAGCAGTGACTCTGCAGGAACTAGCACAGATACGCAGTATTTT.

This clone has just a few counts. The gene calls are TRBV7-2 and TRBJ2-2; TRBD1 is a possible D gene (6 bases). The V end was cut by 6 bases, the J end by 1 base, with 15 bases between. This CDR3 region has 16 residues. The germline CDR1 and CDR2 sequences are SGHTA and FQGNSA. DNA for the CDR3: TGTGCCAGCAGTCGCCAGGCAGGGGAGAACACCGGGGAGCTGTTTTTT. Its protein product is CASSRQAGENTGELFF.